The T cell receptor beta chain described here comes from a study of T cell responses to AZD1222 COVID-19 vaccine. Notes on the study in general: Dominant at 160-218 and 743-854, vaccine-associated CD4 TCRs also spanned spike. Among the donors, most were white British and more were female, and clonal diversity was possibly underestimated.

TCRdb's table, derived via immunoSEQ multiplex PCR, lists solely in-frame clones and lacks some. The top ten clones hold 3.4% of a sample with approximately 140,000 clones, about nine tenths of them seen once. Germline CDR1 is ENHRY and CDR2 is SYGVKD. This CDR3 comprises 16 residues. V was trimmed by 3 bases and J by 4 bases, leaving 18 bases between them. Turning to this clone: What it recognizes is unknown.

The chain joins TRBV10-3 to TRBJ1-2; D might be TRBD1 (5 bases). The sequence was obtained from an adult in good health. The sequencing used peripheral blood, collected on day 0 of AZD1222 vaccination. CDR3 residues: CAISDQSTKTAYGYTF. CDR3 nucleotides: TGTGCCATCAGTGACCAATCTACGAAGACAGCCTATGGCTACACCTTC.